This T cell receptor beta chain derives from a study of cytomegalovirus exposure and HLA in healthy donors. Primers for the PCR totalled 60 Vbeta and 13 Jbeta. This table comes from immunoSEQ multiplex PCR, and its TCRdb copy is limited to in-frame clones, with some not included. The sample carries just under 95,000 clones, 81% recorded once. Germline assignment: CDR1 SGHAT and CDR2 FQNNGV. V was clipped by 2 bases and J by 6 bases; unmatched bases: 7. The CDR3 is 16 residues long. This clonotype originated in a human donor in good health. The sequencing input was PBMCs. This rearrangement joins TRBV11-2 to TRBJ2-1; TRBD2 agrees at 10 bases. The CDR3 DNA sequence: TGTGCCAGCAGCTTAATAGATGCTAGCGGGAGCAATGAGCAGTTCTTC. It codes for CASSLIDASGSNEQFF.